This T cell receptor beta chain appears in the sequencing data of a study of radiotherapy plus CTLA-4 blockade in lung cancer. Study details: Objective response rate was around 19%; disease control rate, around 31%.

CTLA-4 blockade using ipilimumab, together with focal radiation, was received by patients with chemo-refractory metastatic non-small-cell lung cancer. The repertoire was sequenced with immunoSEQ multiplex PCR; TCRdb's copy has only in-frame clones and lacks some. The table records roughly 66,000 clones, around 86% of them present only once. Study-wide findings and caveats: In blood, TCR clones derived from the tumor expanded after radiotherapy plus ipilimumab. Early blood T cell clone dynamics reportedly forecast response best, with interferon-beta.

As to this clone: Its target is unknown.

CDR3 length equals 15 residues. Unmatched junction bases numbered 9, after V lost 4 bases and J lost 5 bases. The germline V gene has CDR1 SGHDT and CDR2 YYEEEE. This receptor was taken from a human donor with non-small cell lung cancer who had a partial response to radiotherapy plus ipilimumab. This sequence joins TRBV5-6 and TRBJ2-1; 7 bases align to TRBD2. The material sequenced was peripheral blood, taken from a patient treated with radiotherapy plus ipilimumab. CDR3 residues: CASSRGGAGNNEQFF. CDR3 DNA: TGTGCCAGCAGCCGCGGGGGAGCAGGGAACAATGAGCAGTTCTTC.